This T cell receptor beta chain was identified in a study of T cells in Graves' hyperthyroidism and ophthalmopathy (dated by TCRdb to between 2019 and 2020). The study in broad terms: Peripheral blood samples were taken at the time of initial diagnosis, prior to any treatment. The 85 to 100 discovery patients were divided at random into training and test sets in a 7:3 ratio. TCR V-J signatures able to tell the groups apart were searched for in a discovery cohort of 90 to 100 patients, of whom around 43 had Graves' ophthalmopathy and 55 to 60 had stable Graves' hyperthyroidism. The paper reports TCR Vbeta CDR3 sequencing of 135 peripheral blood samples: approximately 43 ophthalmopathy, some 80 hyperthyroidism and 17 progressor patients. Whether ophthalmopathy could be predicted prospectively was tested in an independent validation cohort made up of 18 hyperthyroidism patients plus 17 patients who later progressed to ophthalmopathy. Following sampling, methimazole starting at 30 mg daily was given to hyperthyroidism patients, and high-dose intravenous methylprednisolone was given to ophthalmopathy patients. The study also compared thyroid tissue and blood T-cell repertoires from roughly 6 Graves' hyperthyroidism patients.

What the work shows at the level of the full study, not this receptor alone: No statistical method was used to set the sample size in advance, and investigators knew the group allocation. In validation, the model predicted progression to ophthalmopathy with about 71% sensitivity and 72% to 85% specificity, a median of approximately 6.5 months before onset. A model built on a 13 V-J signature distinguished ophthalmopathy from stable hyperthyroidism, reaching 85% to 90% sensitivity and approximately 81% specificity in cross-validation and 80%/75% in testing. Most expanded thyroid clonotypes (frequency above 0.001) were also detected in blood, a finding suggesting that blood repertoires may reflect thyroid immune responses.

Trimming removed 6 bases from V and 8 bases from J, leaving 13 bases between the germline ends. In the germline V gene (reference sequence), CDR1 corresponds to MNHEY and CDR2 to SMNVEV. From the cysteine through the phenylalanine, the CDR3 covers 12 amino acids. The entry retains the CDR3 DNA only, 36 bases that are in frame from base 1. TCR beta CDR3 regions were amplified from RNA transcripts. The first round of RT-PCR for the TCR CDR3 was performed with the HTBI primer set and the Qiagen OneStep RT-PCR kit. A second multiplex PCR round built the libraries, followed by size selection and purification. Libraries were sequenced paired-end with 100 bp reads on an Illumina HiSeq2000. The authors' analysis ran thus. SOAPnuke was used to process the raw data, with reads discarded if the reads contained adapters or uncalled bases, had a mean Phred below 15, or lacked an exact constant-primer or identifier match. High-quality paired reads were merged using COPE v1.2.5, and each unique nucleotide sequence was defined as a clonotype. MiTCR v1.1 was used to align clonotypes to the IMGT TRBV, TRBD and TRBJ reference segments. The analysis included only V-J combinations with a frequency above 0.0001, which together covered roughly 99% of the repertoires. A TCS score was defined as the ratio of F50 (clonal expansion) to E x V (chaos), with BLOSUM62-based TCRdist applied between CDR3 peptides within each V-J. Welch's t-statistics and random forest reduced fewer than 600 V-J features to fewer than 15, which were used in a naive Bayes classifier (R e1071). The public sequencing data were trimmed at Q25 with fastp and processed into clonotypes with MiXCR by TCRdb, which kept only in-frame beta chains. Identical CDR3 protein sequences are pooled into one entry, listed with their most common genes and DNA. TCRdb, not the original authors, processed these V and J calls. A total of 250,000 or so distinct CDR3 sequences appear in this sample, over 12% of them only once. Under 35% of the sample goes to the ten largest clones.

This clonotype was counted at least ten times. The antigen it recognizes is unknown. No base-level quality is on record; no much larger clone is a single base apart. Hyperthyroidism patients were newly diagnosed, had a disease duration of under 2 months, and were aged 18 to 65 years. Any patient with an uncontrolled infection, another autoimmune disease, pregnancy or lactation was excluded. Diagnoses relied on clinical symptoms, serum thyroxine and TRAb, thyroid ultrasound and orbital computed tomography. Blood from progressor patients was collected at the time of first diagnosis with hyperthyroidism, before any ophthalmopathy symptoms had appeared. PBMCs were separated from 7.5 to 10 ml of fresh peripheral blood using Ficoll-Paque density gradient centrifugation. Progressor patients were defined as those initially diagnosed with Graves' hyperthyroidism in whom ophthalmopathy developed during follow-up. Total RNA was extracted using Trizol reagent, and RNA quality was assessed on an Agilent 2100 Bioanalyzer.

The sequenced sample consisted of blood. The chain is encoded by TRBV27 joined to TRBJ1-2; the D gene assignment is ambiguous. The origin of this receptor is a woman aged 50 to 60 with Graves' hyperthyroidism that later progressed to Graves' ophthalmopathy. The base sequence is TGTGCCAGCAGACTTCTTCACGGGGGCTACACCTTC. Its translation is CASRLLHGGYTF.